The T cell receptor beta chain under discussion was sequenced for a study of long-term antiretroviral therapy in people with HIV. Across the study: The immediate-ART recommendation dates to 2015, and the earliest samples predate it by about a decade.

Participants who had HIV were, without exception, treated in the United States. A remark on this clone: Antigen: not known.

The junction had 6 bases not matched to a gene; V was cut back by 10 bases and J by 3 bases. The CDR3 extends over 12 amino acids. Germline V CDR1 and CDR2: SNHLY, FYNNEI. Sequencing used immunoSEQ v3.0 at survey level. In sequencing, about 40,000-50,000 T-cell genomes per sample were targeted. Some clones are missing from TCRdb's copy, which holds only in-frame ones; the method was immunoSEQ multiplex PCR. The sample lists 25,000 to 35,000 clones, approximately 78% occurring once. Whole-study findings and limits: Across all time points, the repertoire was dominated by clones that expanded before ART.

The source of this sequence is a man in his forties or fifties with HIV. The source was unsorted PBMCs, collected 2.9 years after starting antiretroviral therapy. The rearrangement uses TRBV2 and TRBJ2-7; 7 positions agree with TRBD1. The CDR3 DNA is TGTGCCACCCAGACAGGGAACTACGAGCAGTACTTC. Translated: CATQTGNYEQYF.